The entry that follows covers one TCR beta chain sequence. The antigen remains unidentified. Treatment of the sample: about 20 received Ad26.COV2.S at low or high dose, single or two shots; roughly 5 received placebo; per-sample allocation not given. The study sampled participants on day 63 after the first vaccine or placebo injection. The data stem from a study of Ad26.COV2.S vaccination and SARS-CoV-2 variants. Background on the study: In the COV1001 trial, the donor was in the Ad26.COV2.S arm. Whole-study results and caveats: Reportedly, after vaccination the spike-specific CD8+ and CD4+ T cell responses displayed substantial breadth. Researchers reported similar non-spike TCR breadth in vaccine and placebo recipients.

The method was immunoSEQ multiplex PCR; TCRdb's version includes in-frame clones alone and lacks a portion of them. Found here are about 350,000 clones, about 89% of them singletons; the top ten hold approximately 5%. The germline V gene encodes CDR1 SGHRS and CDR2 YFSETQ. V lost 0 bases and J lost 7, with 13 bases in between. This CDR3 contains 15 residues. This chain joins TRBV5-1 and TRBJ2-2, with D uncertain. The clonotype was recovered from a person aged 18-65 years who received the Ad26.COV2.S COVID-19 vaccine or a placebo. The sequences come from peripheral blood, collected in a trial of Ad26.COV2.S vaccine versus placebo. In nucleotides, the CDR3 is TGCGCCAGCAGCTTGGGTATTGAAATTGGCGGGGAGCTGTTTTTT. The encoded protein is CASSLGIEIGGELFF.